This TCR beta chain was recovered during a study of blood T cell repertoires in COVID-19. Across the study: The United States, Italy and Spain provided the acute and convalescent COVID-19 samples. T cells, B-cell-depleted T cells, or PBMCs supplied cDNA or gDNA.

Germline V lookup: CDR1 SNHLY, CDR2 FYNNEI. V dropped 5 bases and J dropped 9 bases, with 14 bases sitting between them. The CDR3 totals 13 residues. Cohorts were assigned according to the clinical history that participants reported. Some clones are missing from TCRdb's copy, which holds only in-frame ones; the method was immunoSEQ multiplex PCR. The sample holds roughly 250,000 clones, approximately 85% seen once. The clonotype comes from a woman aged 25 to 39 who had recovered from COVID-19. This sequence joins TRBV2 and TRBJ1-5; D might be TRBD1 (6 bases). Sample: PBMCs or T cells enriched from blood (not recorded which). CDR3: CASSRDTPRPQHF. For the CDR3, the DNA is TGTGCCAGCAGTCGGGACACCCCAAGGCCCCAGCATTTT. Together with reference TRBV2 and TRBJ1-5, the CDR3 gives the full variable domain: EPEVTQTPSHQVTQMGQEVILRCVPISNHLYFYWYRQILGQKVEFLVSFYNNEISEKSEIFDDQFSVERPDGSNFTLKIRSTKLEDSAMYFCASSRDTPRPQHFGDGTRLSIL.